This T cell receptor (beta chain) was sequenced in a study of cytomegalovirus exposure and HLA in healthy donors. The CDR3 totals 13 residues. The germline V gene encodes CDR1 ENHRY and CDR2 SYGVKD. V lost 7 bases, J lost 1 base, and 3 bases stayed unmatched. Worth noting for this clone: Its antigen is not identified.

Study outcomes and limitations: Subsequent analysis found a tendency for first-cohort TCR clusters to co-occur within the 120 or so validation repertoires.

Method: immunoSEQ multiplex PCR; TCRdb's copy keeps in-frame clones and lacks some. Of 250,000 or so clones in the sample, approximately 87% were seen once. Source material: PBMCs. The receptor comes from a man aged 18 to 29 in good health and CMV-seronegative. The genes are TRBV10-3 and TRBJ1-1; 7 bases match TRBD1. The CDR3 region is CAITGQPNTEAFF. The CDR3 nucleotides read TGTGCCATCACGGGACAGCCGAACACTGAAGCTTTCTTT.